This T cell receptor (beta chain) comes out of a study of T cell responses to AZD1222 COVID-19 vaccine. Study observations and caveats: In a largely white British group with more females than males, clonal diversity was possibly underestimated.

This CDR3 region has 19 residues. V lost 9 bases and J 3 bases, leaving 30 bases between the germline ends. CDR1 and CDR2 (germline): MRHNA, SNTAGT. On this clone itself: The target antigen is unknown.

TCRdb's table, derived via immunoSEQ multiplex PCR, lists solely in-frame clones and lacks some. The data hold 100,000 to 150,000 clones, with approximately 84% observed a single time. The sequence came from an adult in good health. Sequenced material: peripheral blood, taken on day 0 of AZD1222 vaccination. The chain links TRBV6-4 to TRBJ1-5; possibly TRBD1 for D (6 bases). The CDR3 DNA is TGTGCCAGGGCGGGGATGGGAGGACAGCGAGGGTCGAACAATCAGCCCCAGCATTTT. Protein: CARAGMGGQRGSNNQPQHF.